This TCR beta chain was sequenced during a study of blood T cell repertoires in COVID-19. Study at large: COVID-19 samples collected from the United States, Italy and Spain covered acute and convalescent phases. The cDNA or gDNA used as material had been derived from T cells, B-cell-depleted T cells, or PBMCs.

Authors' methods: Amplification from reference gene primers served as the basis for estimated nucleated cell counts. Data came from immunoSEQ multiplex PCR; TCRdb stores just in-frame clones and leaves some out. The D gene and trimming were derived from the DNA, and the V and J assignments and clone size from that table. The data show 200,000 to 250,000 clones, with 65% to 90% seen just once and roughly 3.8% held by the top ten. There are 14 residues in the CDR3. After removal of 6 bases from V and 7 bases from J, the junction contained 9 bases not matched to a gene. Germline values: CDR1 LNHDA, CDR2 SQIVND (reference sequence). This clone was detected only once. Recruitment covered over 20 US areas and drew participants whose ages spanned roughly 18 to 100 years.

The chain couples TRBV19 to TRBJ2-1, with 7 positions matching TRBD1. What was sequenced was PBMCs or T cells enriched from blood (not recorded which). The clonotype was recovered from a woman in her thirties or forties with acute COVID-19. This CDR3 reads CASSTQGTRNEQFF. In DNA form, the CDR3 reads TGTGCCAGTAGCACACAGGGGACGAGGAATGAGCAGTTCTTC.